These 27 T cell receptor beta chains were sequenced from one sample in a study of control samples from healthy donors and cancer patients. Profiling relied on immunoSEQ multiplex PCR, and the TCRdb table lists in-frame clones only, not all of them. The sample shows roughly 150,000 clones, 80% to 95% of them seen only once. The specimen was blood. The origin of the receptors is a woman aged 25 to 45 in good health.

In this sample, this clone turned up many times. The chain joins TRBV2 to TRBJ1-3; D remains ambiguous. Trimming removed 5 bases from V and 0 bases from J, with 5 bases in between. The CDR3 runs 13 residues. Germline V gene lookup returns CDR1 SNHLY and CDR2 FYNNEI. CDR3 nucleotides: TGTGCCAGCAGTTTGGACTCTGGAAACACCATATATTTT. Amino acid sequence: CASSLDSGNTIYF.

A single count supports this clone. The chain couples TRBV30 to TRBJ2-2; D unresolved. There are 12 residues in the CDR3. Germline V lookup: CDR1 GTSNPN, CDR2 SVGIG (reference sequence). The V end lost 2 bases, the J end lost 0 bases, and 1 base lay between the germline ends. CDR3 nucleotide sequence: TGTGCCTGGAGTCCGAACACCGGGGAGCTGTTTTTT. As protein: CAWSPNTGELFF. The variable domain in full, with the rest retrieved from reference TRBV30 and TRBJ2-2, is SQTIHQWPATLVQPVGSPLSLECTVEGTSNPNLYWYRQAAGRGLQLLFYSVGIGQISSEVPQNLSASRPQDRQFILSSKKLLLSDSGFYLCAWSPNTGELFFGEGSRLTVL.

This rearrangement joins TRBV2 to TRBJ2-3; 8 nucleotides match TRBD1. Germline lookup yields CDR1 SNHLY and CDR2 FYNNEI. This CDR3 region has 14 residues. After removal of 4 bases from V and 6 bases from J, the junction contained 6 bases not matched to a gene. CDR3 residues: CASSGTGPGDTQYF. The DNA of the CDR3 is TGTGCCAGCAGTGGGACAGGGCCTGGGGATACGCAGTATTTT.

The chain employs TRBV21-1 and TRBJ2-7; the D call TRBD1 from the table was never checked on the DNA. TRBV21-1 is a known pseudogene. The CDR3 length is 14 residues. This CDR3 is CASRGQGTIYEQYF. For the CDR3, the DNA is TGTGCCAGCAGGGGACAGGGAACAATTTACGAGCAGTACTTC.

This chain joins TRBV5-1 and TRBJ1-2, with TRBD1 matching over 8 bases. This CDR3 is 13 amino acids long. CDR1 is SGHRS, CDR2 YFSETQ, per germline. The V segment lost 2 bases and the J segment 7 bases; nucleotides outside the gene matches: 4. The CDR3 region is CASSFGGTGGYTF. The CDR3 DNA sequence: TGCGCCAGCAGCTTTGGAGGGACAGGTGGCTACACCTTC. Full variable domain (rest looked up from reference TRBV5-1 and TRBJ1-2): KAGVTQTPRYLIKTRGQQVTLSCSPISGHRSVSWYQQTPGQGLQFLFEYFSETQRNKGNFPGRFSGRQFSNSRSEMNVSTLELGDSALYLCASSFGGTGGYTFGSGTRLTVV.

This clone appeared a few times. This sequence joins TRBV5-4 and TRBJ2-7; D is unresolved. Germline assignment: CDR1 SGHNT and CDR2 YYREEE (reference sequence). V gave up 0 bases and J gave up 2 bases, with 9 bases separating them. CDR3 length: 14 amino acids. DNA of the CDR3: TGTGCCAGCAGCTTGGCCGTCCGTCCCTACGAGCAGTACTTC. The encoded protein is CASSLAVRPYEQYF.

The J gene is TRBJ1-5, the V gene TRBV4-2, with unresolved D. CDR1 and CDR2 from the germline V gene are LGHNA and YNFKEQ. Trimming stripped 1 base from V and 4 bases from J, with 5 bases between. CDR3 length: 13 amino acids. The CDR3 here is CASSQVGNQPQHF. Here the CDR3 DNA reads TGTGCCAGCAGCCAAGTTGGAAATCAGCCCCAGCATTTT.

In its sample, this clone was seen a few times. The rearrangement links TRBV6-2 or TRBV6-3 to TRBJ2-5; no firm D call. Germline-derived CDR1 and CDR2 are MNHEY and SVGEGT. The V end was cut by 6 bases, the J end by 3 bases, with 11 bases between. The CDR3 has 13 residues. The CDR3 coding sequence is TGTGCCAGCAGCCCGGCCGCGGAAGAGACCCAGTACTTC. Translating it yields CASSPAAEETQYF.

This chain links TRBV10-3 with TRBJ1-1; the D is unclear. In germline, CDR1 is ENHRY, CDR2 SYGVKD. Trimming pared 4 bases from V and 3 bases from J, leaving 9 bases between. CDR3 length equals 13 residues. This CDR3 is CAISGEGDTEAFF. CDR3 bases: TGTGCCATCAGTGGGGAGGGTGACACTGAAGCTTTCTTT.

V gene TRBV9 combines with J gene TRBJ2-7; 10 positions match TRBD1. Per the germline V gene, CDR1 is SGDLS and CDR2 is YYNGEE. V lost 5 bases to trimming and J lost 4 bases; unmatched junction nucleotides: 6. This CDR3 spans 14 amino acids. For the CDR3, the DNA is TGTGCCAGCAGTGCCGGGACAGGGGATTACGAGCAGTACTTC. This gives the protein CASSAGTGDYEQYF.

V and J are TRBV27 and TRBJ2-1, with 13 bases lining up with TRBD2. CDR3 length: 15 amino acids. J was trimmed by 13 bases and V by 8 bases; bases with no gene match: 14. CDR1 is MNHEY and CDR2 is SMNVEV in the germline V gene (reference sequence). The CDR3 here is CASFPTGTSGKGQFF. CDR3 DNA sequence: TGTGCCAGCTTTCCGACCGGGACTAGCGGGAAAGGTCAGTTCTTC.

This chain uses TRBV4-1 with TRBJ1-1; unclear D gene. The CDR3 consists of 12 residues. The V and J ends lost 4 bases and 5 bases respectively, with 8 bases between them. Germline V CDR1 and CDR2: MGHRA, YSYEKL. The CDR3 sequence: CASSPLGTEAFF. As DNA, the CDR3 is TGCGCCAGCAGCCCCTTGGGGACTGAAGCTTTCTTT.

This clone was seen a few times. This rearrangement joins TRBV28 to TRBJ1-2; D is possibly TRBD1 (6 bases). This CDR3 comprises 10 residues. The V and J ends lost 5 bases and 8 bases respectively, with 6 bases between them. Germline CDR1 reads MDHEN; CDR2 reads SYDVKM. CDR3: CASSDRGYTF. CDR3 DNA: TGTGCCAGCAGTGACAGGGGCTACACCTTC.

The V call is TRBV5-6, the J call TRBJ2-7; TRBD1 agrees at 8 bases. V gave up 2 bases and J gave up 3 bases; unmatched junction bases: 13. Germline CDR1 SGHDT, CDR2 YYEEEE. The CDR3 has 17 residues. CDR3 loop: CASSFGDRGNRLYEQYF. CDR3 sequence (DNA): TGTGCCAGCAGCTTTGGAGACAGGGGAAATAGACTCTACGAGCAGTACTTC.

The chain uses TRBV27 and TRBJ2-6; D might be TRBD1 or TRBD2, each matching 5 bases. The germline gives CDR1 MNHEY, CDR2 SMNVEV (reference sequence). The CDR3 totals 15 residues. V lost 6 bases and J 0 bases, leaving 9 bases between the germline ends. CDR3 region: CASSSGTSGANVLTF. The CDR3 DNA reads TGTGCCAGCAGCTCAGGGACCTCTGGGGCCAACGTCCTGACTTTC.

This chain connects TRBV29-1 to TRBJ2-1, with D uncertain. The length of the CDR3 is 14 residues. Trimming pared 3 bases from V and 3 bases from J, leaving 12 bases between. Germline V gene sequence: CDR1 SQVTM, CDR2 ANQGSEA. In DNA, the CDR3 is TGCAGCGTTGAGGCCGGATTGAGCTACAATGAGCAGTTCTTC. Protein product: CSVEAGLSYNEQFF.

The V and J genes are TRBV19 and TRBJ1-2; 9 nucleotides align to TRBD1. The germline gives CDR1 LNHDA, CDR2 SQIVND (reference sequence). After removal of 6 bases from V and 6 bases from J, the junction contained 5 bases not matched to a gene. The CDR3 loop spans 13 amino acids. The chain's CDR3 is CASSAGTGNGYTF. The CDR3 coding sequence is TGTGCCAGTAGCGCCGGGACAGGGAATGGCTACACCTTC. The full variable domain, with the rest looked up from reference TRBV19 and TRBJ1-2, is DGGITQSPKYLFRKEGQNVTLSCEQNLNHDAMYWYRQDPGQGLRLIYYSQIVNDFQKGDIAEGYSVSREKKESFPLTVTSAQKNPTAFYLCASSAGTGNGYTFGSGTRLTVV.

This clone has just one count. V usage is TRBV28 and J usage is TRBJ1-4; the D is unclear. The CDR3 extends over 12 amino acids. V shed 3 bases and J shed 8 bases, with 7 bases lying between them. Germline V lookup: CDR1 MDHEN, CDR2 SYDVKM. The DNA of the CDR3 is TGTGCCAGCAGTTTTGAGGGAGAAAAACTGTTTTTT. It yields the protein CASSFEGEKLFF.

This sequence joins TRBV14 and TRBJ2-4; TRBD1 agrees at 7 bases. J was trimmed by 3 bases and V by 4 bases; bases with no gene match: 9. Germline V CDR1 and CDR2: SGHDN, FVKESK. CDR3 size: 16 residues. CDR3 region: CASSLSTGVRKNIQYF. DNA for the CDR3: TGTGCCAGCAGCCTCTCAACAGGGGTTCGCAAAAACATTCAGTACTTC.

The chain links TRBV6-5 to TRBJ2-5; D is ambiguous. Looked up from germline, CDR1 is MNHEY and CDR2 is SVGAGI. This CDR3 is 11 amino acids long. V was cut by 5 bases and J by 5 bases, with 6 bases left in between. CDR3 DNA sequence: TGTGCCAGCAGTACGCGGGAGACCCAGTACTTC. It is translated as CASSTRETQYF.

The chain carries TRBV4-3 and TRBJ1-4; 10 bases align to TRBD1. The V gene end was trimmed by 0 bases and the J gene end by 8 bases; junction bases not matched to a gene: 12. This CDR3 spans 18 amino acids. CDR1 is LGHNA, CDR2 YSLEER, per germline. CDR3 sequence reads: CASSQDGADRGLGEKLFF. CDR3 in DNA: TGCGCCAGCAGCCAAGATGGGGCCGACAGGGGGCTTGGAGAAAAACTGTTTTTT.

This rearrangement joins TRBV19 to TRBJ1-5; 10 bases are shared with TRBD1. Germline V CDR1 and CDR2: LNHDA, SQIVND (reference sequence). V was pared by 2 bases and J by 1 base, with 5 bases of the junction left unmatched. The CDR3 length is 17 residues. CDR3 coding DNA: TGTGCCAGTAGTATAAGACAGGGGGCTTACAGCAATCAGCCCCAGCATTTT. Translation: CASSIRQGAYSNQPQHF.

This clone has only one observation. The chain links TRBV2 to TRBJ2-2; tentative D call: TRBD2 (7 bases). Germline V gives CDR1 SNHLY, CDR2 FYNNEI. The CDR3 is made up of 15 amino acids. The V and J ends lost 2 bases and 5 bases respectively, with 12 bases between them. Here the CDR3 reads CASSEMGGRTGELFF. CDR3 in DNA: TGTGCCAGCAGTGAAATGGGGGGGCGTACCGGGGAGCTGTTTTTT.

The chain uses TRBV11-2 and TRBJ2-1; the D is unclear. Germline lookup yields CDR1 SGHAT and CDR2 FQNNGV. The germline V and J ends were trimmed by 5 bases and 2 bases, with 7 bases remaining between them. The CDR3 totals 13 residues. CDR3 sequence reads: CASSLRTYNEQFF. The CDR3 bases are TGTGCCAGCAGCCTCCGGACCTACAATGAGCAGTTCTTC.

This chain joins TRBV5-1 and TRBJ2-7; tentative D call: TRBD2 (5 bases). The CDR3 loop spans 13 amino acids. With 4 bases removed from V and 5 bases from J, the gap between germline ends came to 13 bases. Per the germline V gene, CDR1 is SGHRS and CDR2 is YFSETQ. The CDR3 nucleotides are TGCGCCAGCAGCCGAGGGCCGGGTCACGAGCAGTACTTC. This codes for CASSRGPGHEQYF.

This clone was recorded only once. The chain recombines TRBV29-1 with TRBJ2-1; 8 nucleotides agree with TRBD2. The CDR3 runs to 15 residues. Germline CDR1 reads SQVTM; CDR2 reads ANQGSEA. The V and J ends lost 1 base and 5 bases, in that order; junction bases with no gene match: 7. CDR3 region: CSVEGVAGPNNEQFF. In DNA form, the CDR3 reads TGCAGCGTTGAAGGAGTAGCGGGACCGAACAATGAGCAGTTCTTC.

The rearrangement links TRBV6-1 to TRBJ1-2; TRBD1 matches 9 bases. With V trimmed by 4 bases and J by 2 bases, 8 bases remained unmatched. This CDR3 is built from 16 residues. Germline values: CDR1 MNHNS, CDR2 SASEGT. CDR3 loop: CASSGARTGENYGYTF. In DNA, the CDR3 is TGTGCCAGCAGTGGAGCCCGGACAGGGGAAAACTATGGCTACACCTTC.